The clone carrying this T cell receptor beta chain was seen ten or more times. Its specificity is not known. The data are from a study of identical twins. Template switching (which added a universal primer site) was used, and cDNA carried unique molecular identifiers. TCRdb re-derived calls from the 5' RACE reads in MiXCR, one entry per CDR3 protein. The sample holds some 560,000 distinct CDR3 sequences; over 8.5% are singletons and the top ten take under 3.5%. Study results and limitations: Conclusions came from cross-sectional statistical analysis, not from following the same donors. Those out-of-frame alpha sequences shared by twins showed an excess of low generation probability.

Trimming left V 5 bases short and J 1 base short, with 11 bases between. Germline loops: CDR1 SGHRS, CDR2 YFSETQ. The length of the CDR3 is 14 residues. This sample also appeared in a second study, on yellow fever vaccine responses in identical twins.

The TCR sequence derives from a woman aged 18-30 years in good health. The chain has TRBV5-1 and TRBJ2-3; D might be TRBD1 (6 bases). The material sequenced was PBMCs. The CDR3 here is CASRTGQGTDTQYF. The CDR3 bases are TGCGCCAGCAGGACAGGCCAGGGCACAGATACGCAGTATTTT.